A single sample gave rise to the 13 T cell receptor beta chains below, sequenced in a study of identical twins. In TCRdb, the 5' RACE reads were re-called with MiXCR into one record per CDR3 protein. The table shows some 600,000 distinct CDR3 sequences, with 7.1% occurring only once. The data also belong to a second study, concerning yellow fever vaccine responses in identical twins.

The sample comprised PBMCs. The receptors derive from a woman aged 18-29 years in good health.

The chain carries TRBV7-9 and TRBJ2-1; 8 positions agree with TRBD1. The V gene's germline CDR1 is SEHNR and CDR2 FQNEAQ (reference sequence). V shed 3 bases, J shed 6 bases, and the junction held 7 bases outside the gene matches. The CDR3 contains 15 residues. The CDR3 DNA reads TGTGCCAGCAGCTTCCCCCGGACAGGGTTCAATGAGCAGTTCTTC. Protein product: CASSFPRTGFNEQFF.

This clonotype was counted a few times. CDR3 region: CASSGDSYQETQYF. CDR3 DNA: TGTGCCAGCAGTGGGGACAGCTACCAAGAGACCCAGTACTTC. This chain links TRBV2 with TRBJ2-5, with 7 positions matching TRBD1. This CDR3 comprises 14 residues. Trimming at V came to 4 bases and at J to 0 bases, leaving 2 bases not matched to a gene. The germline CDR1 and CDR2 sequences are SNHLY and FYNNEI.

The chain couples TRBV5-5 to TRBJ1-1; no reliable D call. The V gene lost 4 bases and the J gene lost 2 bases, with 21 bases spanning the gap. Germline V CDR1 and CDR2: SGHKS, YYEKEE (reference sequence). The CDR3 runs to 17 residues. The CDR3: CASSQLATHGVNTEAFF. In DNA, the CDR3 is TGTGCCAGCAGCCAATTGGCCACCCACGGGGTAAACACTGAAGCTTTCTTT.

This clonotype was recorded many times. The chain employs TRBV25-1 and TRBJ2-7, with D uncertain. Germline CDR1 MGHDK, CDR2 SYGVNS. V was cut by 8 bases and J by 3 bases, with 8 bases left in between. CDR3 length: 11 residues. This CDR3 reads CASAVSYEQYF. In DNA, the CDR3 is TGTGCCAGCGCAGTAAGCTACGAGCAGTACTTC.

This chain connects TRBV6-1 to TRBJ2-5; 8 bases align to TRBD1. CDR1 is MNHNS, CDR2 SASEGT, per germline. The CDR3 extends over 16 amino acids. V was clipped by 3 bases and J by 5 bases; unmatched bases: 11. CDR3 amino acids: CASSDRDRTTVETQYF. CDR3 DNA: TGTGCCAGCAGTGACCGGGACAGGACTACCGTCGAGACCCAGTACTTC.

This clonotype has only a few counts. This chain connects TRBV20-1 to TRBJ2-5; tentative D call: TRBD2 (5 bases). Trimming removed 2 bases at V and 2 bases at J, with 12 bases between. Germline assignment: CDR1 DFQATT and CDR2 SNEGSKA (reference sequence). The CDR3 loop spans 14 amino acids. CDR3 nucleotides: TGCAGTGCTAGAATACCCGGGGTTCAAGAGACCCAGTACTTC. Translating gives CSARIPGVQETQYF.

The V call is TRBV20-1, the J call TRBJ1-2; D unresolved. This CDR3 spans 15 amino acids. The V end lost 5 bases, the J end lost 0 bases, and 16 bases lay between the germline ends. CDR1 is DFQATT, CDR2 SNEGSKA, per germline (reference sequence). The CDR3 reads CSAPQKALANYGYTF. The CDR3 bases are TGCAGTGCTCCTCAAAAGGCGTTAGCTAACTATGGCTACACCTTC.

In its sample, this clonotype was seen a few times. This chain uses TRBV10-3 with TRBJ1-1; TRBD1 aligns across 12 bases. Unmatched junction bases numbered 16, after V lost 2 bases and J lost 3 bases. The CDR3 extends over 20 amino acids. From germline, CDR1 is ENHRY and CDR2 SYGVKD. CDR3 residues: CAISEMGTGGKGILDTEAFF. DNA of the CDR3: TGTGCCATCAGTGAGATGGGGACAGGGGGCAAAGGTATTTTGGACACTGAAGCTTTCTTT.

The J gene is TRBJ2-1, the V gene TRBV4-2; D not certain. Deletions cut 0 bases from V and 7 bases from J, with 10 bases between. The CDR3 has 14 residues. Looked up from germline, CDR1 is LGHNA and CDR2 is YNFKEQ. The CDR3 is CASSQDVASNEQFF. The CDR3, as DNA: TGTGCCAGCAGCCAAGATGTAGCTTCGAATGAGCAGTTCTTC.

This clonotype was seen repeatedly, ten times or more. The chain links TRBV5-1 to TRBJ1-4, with 10 bases that match TRBD1. The CDR3 contains 16 residues. V lost 5 bases to trimming and J lost 0 bases; unmatched junction nucleotides: 4. The V gene's germline CDR1 is SGHRS and CDR2 YFSETQ. CDR3 sequence: CASSSGTGATNEKLFF. For the CDR3, the DNA is TGCGCCAGCAGTTCCGGGACAGGGGCAACTAATGAAAAACTGTTTTTT. The whole variable domain, filled in from reference TRBV5-1 and TRBJ1-4, reads KAGVTQTPRYLIKTRGQQVTLSCSPISGHRSVSWYQQTPGQGLQFLFEYFSETQRNKGNFPGRFSGRQFSNSRSEMNVSTLELGDSALYLCASSSGTGATNEKLFFGSGTQLSVL.

This clonotype has only a few counts. The V call is TRBV20-1, the J call TRBJ2-7; 8 bases are a match to TRBD1. The CDR3 runs to 16 residues. CDR1 and CDR2 (germline): DFQATT, SNEGSKA (reference sequence). Trimming took 5 bases from V and 3 from J; bases not matched to a gene: 15. Here the CDR3 DNA reads TGCAGTGCTTCAAGACCGGGACAGGTAGACCACTACGAGCAGTACTTC. Protein product: CSASRPGQVDHYEQYF.

This clonotype has a count of ten or more. The chain is built from TRBV20-1 and TRBJ1-1; D remains ambiguous. Trimming took 7 bases from V and 1 from J, leaving 4 bases between them. The germline V gene encodes CDR1 DFQATT and CDR2 SNEGSKA (reference sequence). The CDR3 consists of 10 residues. The CDR3 coding sequence is TGCAGTGGACAGAACACTGAAGCTTTCTTT. As protein: CSGQNTEAFF.

This chain links TRBV9 with TRBJ2-3, with 10 bases matching TRBD2. Germline values: CDR1 SGDLS, CDR2 YYNGEE. CDR3 length equals 17 residues. V trimming: 4 bases; J trimming: 1 base; junction bases outside the gene matches: 9. CDR3 amino acids: CASSHSGGTSGTDTQYF. CDR3 coding DNA: TGTGCCAGCAGCCACTCAGGGGGGACTAGCGGCACAGATACGCAGTATTTT.